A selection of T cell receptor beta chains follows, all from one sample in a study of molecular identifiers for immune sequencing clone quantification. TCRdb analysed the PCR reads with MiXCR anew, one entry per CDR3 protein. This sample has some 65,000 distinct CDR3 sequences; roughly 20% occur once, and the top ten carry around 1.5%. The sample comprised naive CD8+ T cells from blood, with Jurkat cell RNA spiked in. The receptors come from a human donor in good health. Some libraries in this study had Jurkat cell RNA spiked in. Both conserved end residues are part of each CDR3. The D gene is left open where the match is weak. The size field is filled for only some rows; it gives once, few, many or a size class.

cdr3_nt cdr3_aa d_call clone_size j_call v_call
TGTGCCAGCAGCTCCGGGACTAGCGGGCTTTTCGTCGACTCTGGGGCCAACGTCCTGACTTTC CASSSGTSGLFVDSGANVLTF TRBD2 . TRBJ2-6 TRBV11-2
TGCAGCGTTTGGGGGCAGGGGGCGAACACTGAAGCTTTCTTT CSVWGQGANTEAFF TRBD1 many TRBJ1-1 TRBV29-1
TGTGCCAGCACTCAAACCGGGACACGAACCCCAAACTATGGCTACACCTTC CASTQTGTRTPNYGYTF . many TRBJ1-2 TRBV6-6
TGTGCCAGCTGGGCGGAAAACCCTAGCACAGATACGCAGTATTTT CASWAENPSTDTQYF . many TRBJ2-3 TRBV12-3/TRBV12-4
TGTGCCAGCAGTTACTCTAAGGTCACTGAAGCTTTCTTT CASSYSKVTEAFF . many TRBJ1-1 TRBV6-5
TGTGCCAGCAAAAAAAACGGGGGACTAGCGTTTGGGGCCAACGTCCTGACTTTC CASKKNGGLAFGANVLTF TRBD2 few TRBJ2-6 TRBV27
TGTGCCAGCAGCCAATTTGGGCCGGGATTCACAGATACGCAGTATTTT CASSQFGPGFTDTQYF . many TRBJ2-3 TRBV14
TGTGCCAGTAGTATCGGACCTACCCTTGCCCCCTACGAGCGGTACTTC CASSIGPTLAPYERYF . few TRBJ2-7 TRBV19
TGTGCCAGCAGCTCCCCCCGGGGGCTTTTAGCGAGCAAAAGCACAGATACGCAGTATTTT CASSSPRGLLASKSTDTQYF . many TRBJ2-3 TRBV7-9
TGTGCCAGCAGCCGATCCGGACAGGGGGCGCGTGAGCAGTACTTC CASSRSGQGAREQYF TRBD1 . TRBJ2-7 TRBV7-9
TGTGCCATCAGTGATAAGTACGGCCCCCCTGGCAATGAGCAGTTCTTC CAISDKYGPPGNEQFF . many TRBJ2-1 TRBV10-3
TGTGCCAGCAGCCCCAGAGCCAAAAACATTCAGTACTTC CASSPRAKNIQYF . many TRBJ2-4 TRBV11-2
TGTGCCAGCAGTTACGGGAGGGTAGAGACCCAGTACTTC CASSYGRVETQYF TRBD2 few TRBJ2-5 TRBV6-5
TGTGCCAGCGTGTTGGGGAAGGAGTACTTC CASVLGKEYF . many TRBJ2-7 TRBV2
TGTGCCAGCAGCCAAGATCAGGGTCCGTATCAGCCCCAGCATTTT CASSQDQGPYQPQHF . many TRBJ1-5 TRBV3-1
TGTGCCAGCAGCCAACCGGGCACAGATACGCAGTATTTT CASSQPGTDTQYF . many TRBJ2-3 TRBV3-1